Listed here are 28 T cell receptor beta chains from one sample, sequenced in a study of siplizumab effects on memory and regulatory T cells. The repertoire was sequenced with immunoSEQ multiplex PCR; TCRdb's copy has only in-frame clones and lacks some. The sample has some 80,000 clones; approximately 95% are singletons. The sequenced sample consisted of CD8+ T cells sorted from blood. Receptor source: a human donor in good health.

The CDR3 nucleotides are TGCAGCGTTGAGGGAGGGTCGGCTACTGGGCAGGGTGAGCAGTTCTTC. Protein product: CSVEGGSATGQGEQFF. V is TRBV29-1 and J is TRBJ2-1, with 7 bases lining up with TRBD2. The CDR3 contains 16 residues. Trimming at V came to 3 bases and at J to 9 bases, leaving 17 bases not matched to a gene. Germline CDR1 reads SQVTM; CDR2 reads ANQGSEA.

V and J are TRBV6-6 and TRBJ2-7; perhaps TRBD2 as D (6 bases). From germline, CDR1 is MNHNY and CDR2 SVGAGI (reference sequence). Trimming left V 0 bases short and J 2 bases short, with 8 bases between. The length of the CDR3 is 14 residues. In DNA form, the CDR3 reads TGTGCCAGCAGTTACTCCGGGAGCACCTACGAGCAGTACTTC. Protein product: CASSYSGSTYEQYF.

V usage is TRBV19 and J usage is TRBJ1-4; D is uncertain. The CDR3 length is 14 residues. The V gene's germline CDR1 is LNHDA and CDR2 SQIVND (reference sequence). Trimming took 9 bases from V and 7 from J, leaving 18 bases between them. The CDR3 here is CASRFPGLAEKLFF. As DNA, the CDR3 is TGTGCCAGCCGTTTCCCGGGGTTGGCTGAAAAACTGTTTTTT. Looking up the rest from reference TRBV19 and TRBJ1-4 gives the full variable domain: DGGITQSPKYLFRKEGQNVTLSCEQNLNHDAMYWYRQDPGQGLRLIYYSQIVNDFQKGDIAEGYSVSREKKESFPLTVTSAQKNPTAFYLCASRFPGLAEKLFFGSGTQLSVL.

The J gene is TRBJ2-1, the V gene TRBV2; a weak D match, TRBD2 (5 bases). This CDR3 comprises 15 residues. The ends were cut back, 6 bases at V and 7 bases at J, with 19 bases in the middle. Germline V gene sequence: CDR1 SNHLY, CDR2 FYNNEI. The CDR3 nucleotides are TGTGCCAGCAGCGAGCATGAGGGATTGAGGAATGAGCAGTTCTTC. This translates into CASSEHEGLRNEQFF.

The chain uses TRBV19 and TRBJ1-5; 10 bases line up with TRBD1. J was trimmed by 4 bases and V by 6 bases; bases with no gene match: 6. The CDR3 is 15 amino acids. Germline V lookup: CDR1 LNHDA, CDR2 SQIVND (reference sequence). The CDR3 here is CASRLGQGGNQPQHF. CDR3 nucleotide sequence: TGTGCCAGTAGACTAGGACAGGGGGGGAATCAGCCCCAGCATTTT.

The V call is TRBV7-9, the J call TRBJ2-7, with no clear D. With 2 bases removed from V and 6 bases from J, the gap between germline ends came to 8 bases. This CDR3 region has 12 residues. Germline CDR1 reads SEHNR; CDR2 reads FQNEAQ (reference sequence). The CDR3 region is CASSLSGSEQYF. The CDR3 DNA is TGTGCCAGCAGCTTATCGGGCTCCGAGCAGTACTTC.

The gene calls are TRBV28 and TRBJ2-5, with TRBD2 matching over 7 bases. V lost 6 bases, J lost 4 bases, and 5 bases stayed unmatched. The CDR3 has 13 residues. Germline loops: CDR1 MDHEN, CDR2 SYDVKM. This chain's CDR3 is CASSLAVSETQYF. The CDR3 DNA reads TGTGCCAGCAGCCTAGCGGTATCAGAGACCCAGTACTTC.

The CDR3 here is CASSSLGQGGMTLFYEAFF. For the CDR3, the DNA is TGTGCCAGCAGCTCCCTCGGACAGGGTGGGATGACCTTATTCTACGAAGCTTTCTTT. This rearrangement joins TRBV11-3 to TRBJ1-1; 8 bases are shared with TRBD1. The CDR3 totals 19 residues. Trimming took 4 bases from V and 8 from J; bases not matched to a gene: 24. CDR1 and CDR2 from the germline V gene are SGHNT and YENEEA.

V usage is TRBV6-6 and J usage is TRBJ1-1; TRBD1 aligns across 7 bases. The V segment lost 9 bases and the J segment 4 bases; nucleotides outside the gene matches: 5. CDR3 length: 12 amino acids. CDR1 MNHNY and CDR2 SVGAGI come from the germline V gene (reference sequence). The DNA of the CDR3 is TGTGCCAGTACCAGGGGGGGCACTGAAGCTTTCTTT. It is translated as CASTRGGTEAFF.

A single count supports this clone. The chain joins TRBV28 to TRBJ2-7; 9 bases match TRBD1. The J segment lost 3 bases and the V segment lost 4 bases, leaving 10 bases of the junction unmatched. The CDR3 has 16 residues. Looked up from germline, CDR1 is MDHEN and CDR2 is SYDVKM. The CDR3 loop is CASSSIGQGIVYEQYF. CDR3 in DNA: TGTGCCAGCAGTTCCATAGGACAGGGGATAGTCTACGAGCAGTACTTC.

The rearrangement uses TRBV4-1 and TRBJ1-3, with 9 bases identical to TRBD1. J was trimmed by 7 bases and V by 2 bases; bases with no gene match: 6. Germline CDR1 MGHRA, CDR2 YSYEKL. The CDR3 sequence is 15 residues long. Here the CDR3 DNA reads TGCGCCAGCAGCCAAACCCCCGGACAGGGGAACACCATATATTTT. It codes for CASSQTPGQGNTIYF.

This chain joins TRBV13 and TRBJ2-2, with 12 positions matching TRBD1. V gave up 3 bases and J gave up 1 base; unmatched junction bases: 3. This CDR3 region has 17 residues. Germline CDR1 reads PRHDT; CDR2 reads FYEKMQ (reference sequence). CDR3 region: CASSLGQGAVNTGELFF. CDR3 sequence (DNA): TGTGCCAGCAGCTTGGGACAGGGGGCAGTGAACACCGGGGAGCTGTTTTTT. Drawing the rest from reference TRBV13 and TRBJ2-2, the complete variable domain is AAGVIQSPRHLIKEKRETATLKCYPIPRHDTVYWYQQGPGQDPQFLISFYEKMQSDKGSIPDRFSAQQFSDYHSELNMSSLELGDSALYFCASSLGQGAVNTGELFFGEGSRLTVL.

The chain links TRBV6-1 to TRBJ2-3; no clear D gene. CDR3 length: 11 residues. The V and J ends lost 3 bases and 6 bases respectively, with 4 bases between them. Per germline, CDR1 MNHNS and CDR2 SASEGT. CDR3 nucleotide sequence: TGTGCCAGCAGTGATGAGGATACGCAGTATTTT. Translating it yields CASSDEDTQYF.

This clone appeared once. CDR3 amino acids: CASRGGQGQYF. As DNA, the CDR3 is TGTGCCAGCAGGGGGGGACAGGGCCAGTATTTT. This chain links TRBV6-1 with TRBJ2-3, with TRBD1 matching 9 bases. The ends lost 6 bases at V and 12 bases at J; junction bases unmatched: 4. Germline CDR1 and CDR2: MNHNS and SASEGT. This CDR3 spans 11 amino acids.

The chain carries TRBV5-1 and TRBJ2-7; TRBD1 matches at 9 bases. J was trimmed by 6 bases and V by 3 bases; bases with no gene match: 7. This CDR3 has 14 residues. Germline CDR1 reads SGHRS; CDR2 reads YFSETQ. Here the CDR3 reads CASSSYRGPTEQYF. The CDR3 region has the DNA TGCGCCAGCAGCTCTTACAGGGGGCCCACCGAGCAGTACTTC.

The chain has TRBV19 and TRBJ2-5, with D perhaps assigned TRBD1 or TRBD2 (6 bases each). Germline-derived CDR1 and CDR2 are LNHDA and SQIVND (reference sequence). This CDR3 has 16 amino acids. Between the trimmed V and J ends, which lost 6 bases and 2 bases, there was a span of 19 bases. The CDR3, as DNA: TGTGCCAGTAGCCAGACAGGAGGGGGTCGTCAAGAGACCCAGTACTTC. Residues: CASSQTGGGRQETQYF. The complete variable domain, with remaining parts taken from reference TRBV19 and TRBJ2-5, reads DGGITQSPKYLFRKEGQNVTLSCEQNLNHDAMYWYRQDPGQGLRLIYYSQIVNDFQKGDIAEGYSVSREKKESFPLTVTSAQKNPTAFYLCASSQTGGGRQETQYFGPGTRLLVL.

This chain uses TRBV2 with TRBJ2-7; either TRBD1 or TRBD2 may fit D (5 bases each). V lost 0 bases and J 2 bases, leaving 11 bases between the germline ends. CDR1 is SNHLY, CDR2 FYNNEI, per germline. This CDR3 contains 15 residues. CDR3 DNA sequence: TGTGCCAGCAGTGAAGCGCCCGGGGCTACCTACGAGCAGTACTTC. This encodes CASSEAPGATYEQYF.

The genes are TRBV19 and TRBJ2-1; D not certain. The CDR3 totals 14 residues. Trimming cost V 5 bases and J 0 bases, with 8 bases left between them. Germline lookup yields CDR1 LNHDA and CDR2 SQIVND (reference sequence). This chain's CDR3 is CASSPLSSYNEQFF. In DNA form, the CDR3 reads TGTGCCAGTAGTCCCCTGAGCTCCTACAATGAGCAGTTCTTC.

This chain joins TRBV29-1 and TRBJ2-7; 11 bases line up with TRBD2. This CDR3 region has 14 residues. Germline values: CDR1 SQVTM, CDR2 ANQGSEA. Losses at the gene ends were 6 bases for V and 3 bases for J; bases not matched to a gene: 7. CDR3 sequence: CSVLAGERLYEQYF. The CDR3, as DNA: TGCAGCGTACTAGCGGGAGAAAGGCTCTACGAGCAGTACTTC.

This chain uses TRBV7-6 with TRBJ1-5; maybe TRBD1 (5 bases). The CDR3 has 14 residues. Germline V gives CDR1 SGHVS, CDR2 FNYEAQ. Trimming left V 4 bases short and J 1 base short, with 8 bases between. The CDR3 bases are TGTGCCAGCAGCTCCCGGGACAGCAATCAGCCCCAGCATTTT. Its translation is CASSSRDSNQPQHF.

CDR3 loop: CASSSRTRNEQFF. The CDR3 DNA reads as TGTGCCAGCAGCTCTCGGACTAGGAATGAGCAGTTCTTC. This chain uses TRBV7-9 with TRBJ2-1; TRBD2 matches 7 bases. Germline CDR1 and CDR2: SEHNR and FQNEAQ (reference sequence). The CDR3 totals 13 residues. V dropped 4 bases and J dropped 7; count of bases not matched to a gene: 4.

This sequence joins TRBV7-8 and TRBJ2-1; the D gene is possibly TRBD2 (5 bases). This CDR3 spans 12 amino acids. Trimming took 5 bases from V and 8 from J, leaving 10 bases between them. The germline V gene has CDR1 SGHVS and CDR2 FQNEAQ. The CDR3 is CASSPPRDEQFF. The CDR3 nucleotides read TGTGCCAGCAGCCCCCCGAGGGATGAGCAGTTCTTC.

The chain links TRBV2 to TRBJ2-3, with a possible D match to TRBD1 (5 bases). The CDR3 totals 17 residues. Trimming shortened V by 11 bases and J by 5 bases, and 29 bases separated the two germline ends. Germline V gene lookup returns CDR1 SNHLY and CDR2 FYNNEI. The DNA of the CDR3 is TGTGCCGGAGATAGGGGCTCTCAGACATACTTCCTAGATACGCAGTATTTT. This codes for CAGDRGSQTYFLDTQYF.

V usage is TRBV21-1 and J usage is TRBJ2-2; the DNA was not used to check the table's D call, TRBD1. TRBV21-1 is annotated as a pseudogene. This CDR3 contains 14 residues. CDR3 nucleotide sequence: TGTGCCAGCAGCCCAGGGTCGAACACCGGGGAGCTGTTTTTT. Its protein is CASSPGSNTGELFF.

This chain connects TRBV15 to TRBJ2-7; tentative D call: TRBD2 (6 bases). CDR1 is LNHNV and CDR2 is YYDKDF in the germline V gene (reference sequence). The V end lost 0 bases, the J end lost 5 bases, and 8 bases lay between the germline ends. The CDR3 contains 13 residues. CDR3 sequence: CATSRELAHEQYF. Written as DNA, the CDR3 is TGTGCCACCAGCAGAGAACTAGCTCACGAGCAGTACTTC.

The chain uses TRBV2 and TRBJ2-3, with 11 nucleotides matching TRBD2. Germline CDR1 SNHLY, CDR2 FYNNEI. The CDR3 length is 17 residues. The J segment lost 7 bases and the V segment lost 6 bases, leaving 15 bases of the junction unmatched. As DNA, the CDR3 is TGTGCCAGCAGACCTACCGGAGGGACTAGCGGCGTTAATACGCAGTATTTT. Amino acids: CASRPTGGTSGVNTQYF.

V is TRBV5-6 and J is TRBJ2-2; 8 bases line up with TRBD1. J was trimmed by 2 bases and V by 4 bases; bases with no gene match: 7. The germline V gene has CDR1 SGHDT and CDR2 YYEEEE. CDR3 size: 16 residues. For the CDR3, the DNA is TGTGCCAGCAGCCCCTGGCCAGGGGGCAACACCGGGGAGCTGTTTTTT. Its protein product is CASSPWPGGNTGELFF.

CDR3 in DNA: TGTGCCACCACGGAGTATTTTAGCTCCTACAATGAGCAGTTCTTC. Protein sequence: CATTEYFSSYNEQFF. The chain combines TRBV19 with TRBJ2-1; D is undetermined. This CDR3 region has 15 residues. Trimming shortened V by 10 bases and J by 0 bases, and 16 bases separated the two germline ends. Germline CDR1 and CDR2: LNHDA and SQIVND (reference sequence).